One and the same sample provided the 27 T cell receptor beta chains below, sequenced in a study of regulatory T cells in long-lasting Graves disease. Indicated time point: persistent/refractory GD, antithyroid drugs over 5 years with positive TRAb. Extracted PBMC RNA gave rise to the TCR library. CDR3-region Arm-PCR and iRepertoire HTBI primers produced the TCR beta libraries. TCRdb analysed the multiplex PCR reads with MiXCR anew, one entry per CDR3 protein. The sample has about 400,000 distinct CDR3 sequences; more than 20% are singletons. Sequenced here: peripheral blood mononuclear cells (PBMCs), sampled when the disease was refractory, from a patient treated with antithyroid drugs. The receptor source for this set is a female donor with Graves disease.

This clonotype was counted ten times or more. This rearrangement joins TRBV28 to TRBJ2-5, with D maybe TRBD2 (6 bases). The CDR3 extends over 13 amino acids. Germline V gene lookup returns CDR1 MDHEN and CDR2 SYDVKM. V was cut by 6 bases and J by 0 bases, with 8 bases left in between. This CDR3 reads CASSLADQETQYF. CDR3 DNA: TGTGCCAGCAGCTTAGCGGACCAAGAGACCCAGTACTTC.

This sequence joins TRBV7-9 and TRBJ2-2; D is unresolved. Trimming shortened V by 7 bases and J by 4 bases, and 10 bases separated the two germline ends. Germline V lookup: CDR1 SEHNR, CDR2 FQNEAQ (reference sequence). CDR3 length equals 13 residues. The CDR3 is CASTLASTGELFF. The CDR3 region has the DNA TGTGCCAGCACCCTCGCGAGCACCGGGGAGCTGTTTTTT.

This clonotype was counted between two and nine times. The chain has TRBV20-1 and TRBJ2-2; 8 bases line up with TRBD2. CDR1 is DFQATT and CDR2 is SNEGSKA in the germline V gene (reference sequence). The CDR3 contains 14 residues. Trimming removed 5 bases from V and 3 bases from J; junction bases left unmatched: 5. CDR3 sequence reads: CSAPGTSYTGELFF. In DNA, the CDR3 is TGCAGTGCTCCCGGGACTAGTTACACCGGGGAGCTGTTTTTT.

This clonotype was detected only a few times. Its ends do not fully match the called genes, so a read error is possible. The chain has TRBV30 and TRBJ1-1; D gene unclear. Per the germline V gene, CDR1 is GTSNPN and CDR2 is SVGIG (reference sequence). The CDR3 has 11 residues. DNA of the CDR3: TGCTTCGCCGCCCGGAACACTGAAGCTTTCTTT. It translates to CFAARNTEAFF.

A note on this clonotype: A junction end diverges from the germline sequence, so it may reflect a read error. V and J are TRBV7-2 and TRBJ2-7; a weak D match, TRBD2 (6 bases). The germline gives CDR1 SGHTA, CDR2 FQGNSA. This CDR3 contains 13 residues. The CDR3, as DNA: TGTGCCAACAGCTTAGGGGACTGGGGCGAGCAGTACTTC. Protein product: CANSLGDWGEQYF.

CDR3 sequence (DNA): TGCAGTGCTGAAGACGGGGAGGGAGGCGAAAATGAGCAGTTCTTC. Encoded protein: CSAEDGEGGENEQFF. This chain joins TRBV20-1 and TRBJ2-1, with TRBD2 identical over 7 bases. Trimming took 5 bases from V and 7 from J; bases not matched to a gene: 14. CDR3 length: 15 amino acids. Germline values: CDR1 DFQATT, CDR2 SNEGSKA (reference sequence).

The chain is built from TRBV28 and TRBJ1-3, with D possibly TRBD1 on 5 matching bases. Germline V gene sequence: CDR1 MDHEN, CDR2 SYDVKM. The CDR3 contains 16 residues. V was pared by 6 bases and J by 0 bases, with 15 bases between. CDR3 region: CASRIPGPSSGNTIYF. Written as DNA, the CDR3 is TGTGCCAGCAGGATCCCGGGACCGAGCTCTGGAAACACCATATATTTT.

This chain uses TRBV18 with TRBJ2-7; D perhaps matches TRBD1 (5 bases). This CDR3 contains 14 residues. Trimming took 2 bases from V and 5 from J, leaving 13 bases between them. Germline V lookup: CDR1 KGHSH, CDR2 LQKENI. The CDR3: CASSPYSRVNEQYF. DNA for the CDR3: TGTGCCAGCTCACCATACAGCAGGGTAAACGAGCAGTACTTC.

The sample holds many counts of this clonotype. V gene TRBV20-1 combines with J gene TRBJ2-5, with D possibly being TRBD2 (6 bases). From germline, CDR1 is DFQATT and CDR2 SNEGSKA (reference sequence). V was cut by 3 bases and J by 5 bases, with 16 bases left in between. This CDR3 contains 14 residues. The CDR3 loop reads CSARLAGLVETQYF. The CDR3 nucleotides are TGCAGTGCTAGGTTGGCGGGACTGGTGGAGACCCAGTACTTC.

The rearrangement joins TRBV6-2 or TRBV6-3 to TRBJ2-7; no clear D. Trimming pared 0 bases from V and 0 bases from J, leaving 15 bases between. Germline-derived CDR1 and CDR2 are MNHEY and SVGEGT. The CDR3 is 17 residues long. CDR3 loop: CASSYSRFIRSSYEQYF. CDR3 bases: TGTGCCAGCAGTTACTCTCGCTTCATTAGGAGCTCCTACGAGCAGTACTTC.

The table lists this clonotype with many counts. The V gene is TRBV27, the J gene TRBJ1-1; maybe TRBD1 (5 bases). This CDR3 has 13 residues. Germline V gene sequence: CDR1 MNHEY, CDR2 SMNVEV (reference sequence). V was pared by 6 bases and J by 2 bases, with 10 bases between. The CDR3 coding sequence is TGTGCCAGCAGCAGACAGCGAAACACTGAAGCTTTCTTT. Translating gives CASSRQRNTEAFF.

This chain joins TRBV7-2 and TRBJ1-1; tentative D call: TRBD1 (5 bases). This CDR3 has 12 residues. V shed 5 bases and J shed 4 bases, with 8 bases lying between them. CDR1 is SGHTA and CDR2 is FQGNSA in the germline V gene. CDR3 nucleotide sequence: TGTGCCAGCAGCCTGGGGCTCACTGAAGCTTTCTTT. Protein: CASSLGLTEAFF.

This clonotype has ten or more counts. Germline and junction disagree at one end, which may indicate a read error. V gene TRBV28 combines with J gene TRBJ1-4, with 7 bases matching TRBD1. CDR3 size: 14 residues. Germline lookup yields CDR1 MDHEN and CDR2 SYDVKM. The CDR3 sequence: CASNQQGANEKLFF. CDR3 DNA sequence: TGCGCTTCCAACCAGCAGGGGGCTAATGAAAAACTGTTTTTT.

This clonotype was seen a handful of times. The chain is built from TRBV28 and TRBJ2-7; 7 bases fit TRBD1. Germline loops: CDR1 MDHEN, CDR2 SYDVKM. The CDR3 runs to 14 residues. V trimming: 5 bases; J trimming: 0 bases; junction bases outside the gene matches: 4. The CDR3 sequence: CASSETGTSYEQYF. The CDR3 DNA reads TGTGCCAGCAGTGAGACAGGGACCTCCTACGAGCAGTACTTC.

In its sample, this clonotype was seen a few times. V gene TRBV5-6 combines with J gene TRBJ2-7, with D possibly being TRBD1 (7 bases). The CDR3 is made up of 15 amino acids. Trimming took 4 bases from V and 7 from J, leaving 21 bases between them. Germline CDR1 and CDR2: SGHDT and YYEEEE. CDR3 region: CASSRLDRDLREQYF. The DNA for the CDR3 is TGTGCCAGCAGCCGACTAGACAGGGACCTGAGGGAGCAGTACTTC.

This clonotype has only a few counts. The chain employs TRBV29-1 and TRBJ2-7; TRBD1 aligns across 8 bases. CDR1 is SQVTM and CDR2 is ANQGSEA in the germline V gene. This CDR3 has 12 amino acids. After removal of 5 bases from V and 6 bases from J, the junction contained 6 bases not matched to a gene. CDR3 loop: CSVRQGASEQYF. For the CDR3, the DNA is TGCAGCGTTAGGCAGGGGGCGAGCGAGCAGTACTTC.

This clonotype came up a few times. The V call is TRBV3-1, the J call TRBJ2-7, with D possibly being TRBD1 (6 bases). Germline V gene data show CDR1 as LGHDT and CDR2 as YNNKEL (reference sequence). There are 14 residues in the CDR3. The V and J ends lost 1 base and 6 bases respectively, with 13 bases between them. The CDR3: CASSQVGQGLEQYF. The CDR3 bases are TGTGCCAGCAGCCAAGTCGGGCAGGGGCTCGAGCAGTACTTC.

This chain joins TRBV4-3 and TRBJ2-2; D is ambiguous. V was trimmed by 1 base and J by 0 bases, leaving 9 bases between them. The CDR3 covers 16 residues. Germline V CDR1 and CDR2: LGHNA, YSLEER. In DNA form, the CDR3 reads TGCGCCAGCAGCCAAGGACGGGTCGCGAACACCGGGGAGCTGTTTTTT. Translation: CASSQGRVANTGELFF.

The J gene is TRBJ1-5, the V gene TRBV20-1, with D unresolved. Per the germline V gene, CDR1 is DFQATT and CDR2 is SNEGSKA (reference sequence). The CDR3 totals 13 residues. Trimming pared 1 base from V and 1 base from J, leaving 5 bases between. CDR3 sequence reads: CSARGQSNQPQHF. The CDR3 DNA reads TGCAGTGCTAGAGGCCAGAGCAATCAGCCCCAGCATTTT.

The table lists this clonotype with many counts. The chain combines TRBV28 with TRBJ2-7; D uncertain. Germline V gene data show CDR1 as MDHEN and CDR2 as SYDVKM. CDR3 length equals 12 residues. With 4 bases removed from V and 5 bases from J, the gap between germline ends came to 9 bases. The CDR3 coding sequence is TGTGCCAGCAGTTCCGACAACGACGAGCAGTACTTC. Translation: CASSSDNDEQYF.

This chain connects TRBV30 to TRBJ1-2, with D possibly matching TRBD1 (5 bases). The CDR3 loop spans 13 amino acids. Germline values: CDR1 GTSNPN, CDR2 SVGIG (reference sequence). V gave up 7 bases and J gave up 2 bases, with 14 bases separating them. The CDR3 sequence: CASLPPGNYGYTF. The CDR3 DNA reads TGTGCCTCCCTCCCGCCAGGGAACTATGGCTACACCTTC.

The V and J genes are TRBV7-2 and TRBJ1-2, with D possibly TRBD1 on 5 matching bases. Germline-derived CDR1 and CDR2 are SGHTA and FQGNSA. The CDR3 contains 16 residues. V lost 1 base to trimming and J lost 8 bases, with 20 bases between them. As DNA, the CDR3 is TGTGCCAGCAGCTTAGGTGGGGGGTTGATGAGTGAGGGCTACACCTTC. Its translation: CASSLGGGLMSEGYTF.

This chain connects TRBV20-1 to TRBJ2-5; TRBD1 matches at 8 bases. After removal of 0 bases from V and 5 bases from J, the junction contained 11 bases not matched to a gene. This CDR3 is built from 16 residues. Per germline, CDR1 DFQATT and CDR2 SNEGSKA (reference sequence). The CDR3 is CSARDQFRRGRETQYF. The CDR3 region has the DNA TGCAGTGCTAGAGACCAGTTCCGCAGGGGGCGGGAGACCCAGTACTTC.

Note on this clonotype: A junction end diverges from the germline sequence, so it may reflect a read error. The J gene is TRBJ1-2, the V gene TRBV7-9; no firm D call. This CDR3 spans 15 amino acids. CDR1 is SEHNR, CDR2 FQNEAQ, per germline (reference sequence). CDR3: CASSFSQPTDYVYTF. The CDR3 DNA is TGTGCCAGCAGCTTCAGTCAACCGACGGACTATGTCTACACCTTC.

At least ten counts were recorded for this clonotype. The chain links TRBV12-3 or TRBV12-4 to TRBJ2-7; D is uncertain. V lost 4 bases and J 7 bases, leaving 14 bases between the germline ends. CDR3 size: 13 residues. In DNA form, the CDR3 reads TGTGCCAGCAGTTCAAGCCTAAGCGTTGAGCAGTACTTC. It encodes CASSSSLSVEQYF.

The V gene is TRBV7-8, the J gene TRBJ1-4; no clear D. Trimming took 2 bases from V and 4 from J, leaving 14 bases between them. This CDR3 contains 16 residues. CDR1 is SGHVS, CDR2 FQNEAQ, per germline. CDR3 sequence: CASSLHSRNLNEKLFF. The DNA for the CDR3 is TGTGCCAGCAGCTTACATTCCAGGAACCTTAATGAAAAACTGTTTTTT. Drawing the rest from reference TRBV7-8 and TRBJ1-4, the complete variable domain is GAGVSQSPRYKVAKRGQDVALRCDPISGHVSLFWYQQALGQGPEFLTYFQNEAQLDKSGLPSDRFFAERPEGSVSTLKIQRTQQEDSAVYLCASSLHSRNLNEKLFFGSGTQLSVL.

This clonotype was recorded a few times. A read error is likely, as this CDR3 ends without the conserved phenylalanine or tryptophan. The genes are TRBV28 and TRBJ2-7; a possible D gene is TRBD2 (6 bases). Looked up from germline, CDR1 is MDHEN and CDR2 is SYDVKM. The CDR3 sequence is 13 residues long. The germline V and J ends were trimmed by 7 bases and 3 bases, with 13 bases remaining between them. CDR3 sequence (DNA): TGTGCCAGCACTACGGAGGGATACTACGAGCAGTACCTC. It encodes CASTTEGYYEQYL.